In its sample, the clone carrying this T cell receptor beta chain was seen once. What it recognizes is unknown. This table comes from immunoSEQ multiplex PCR, and its TCRdb copy is limited to in-frame clones, with some not included. The sample has roughly 130,000 clones; 75% to 95% are singletons. Trimming cost V 0 bases and J 4 bases; bases outside gene matches: 6. The germline gives CDR1 GTSNPN, CDR2 SVGIG (reference sequence). The CDR3 runs to 15 residues. The sample originates from a study of T cell responses to AZD1222 COVID-19 vaccine. Overall study findings and caveats: A mostly white British donor set with more females was recruited, and clonal diversity was possibly underestimated. Spike regions recognized by vaccine-associated CD4 TCRs spanned the protein, led by 160-218 and 743-854.

The sequence derives from an adult who received the MenACWY meningococcal vaccine as a control. Sequences were derived from peripheral blood, sampled 28 days after the second dose of the MenACWY control vaccine. The gene calls are TRBV30 and TRBJ2-3, with 8 bases lining up with TRBD2. CDR3 region: CAWSVSGGAADTQYF. The CDR3 nucleotides read TGTGCCTGGAGTGTATCCGGGGGGGCCGCAGATACGCAGTATTTT.